Listed below are T cell receptor beta chains from one sample, sequenced in a study of metastatic and nonmetastatic thyroid tumors. Using MiXCR, TCRdb reanalyzed the PCR reads. The sample holds under 35,000 clones, over 15% seen once. Sequenced input: blood. The origin of the receptors is a female donor with papillary thyroid cancer or a benign thyroid nodule (not recorded which). Some clones in this sample may be carry-over from other donors' samples. Each CDR3 is given with its conserved first and last residue. D genes are given only for firm matches. Some rows mark clone size as missing; the rest say once, few, many or name a class of expanded clone.

d_call clone_size j_call v_call cdr3_length cdr3_nt cdr3_aa
NA NA TRBJ1-1 TRBV6-1 13 TGTGCCAGCAGTAGGACGGTGGTTACTGAAGCTTTCTTT CASSRTVVTEAFF
TRBD2 many TRBJ2-1 TRBV4-2 20 TGTGCCAGCAGCCCCGGACCGGGACAGGGTTGGACTAGCGGGGACAATGAGCAGTTCTTC CASSPGPGQGWTSGDNEQFF
TRBD1 medium-sized TRBJ2-7 TRBV6-1 13 TGTGCCAGCAGTGAAGACAGGGGAAAGGAGCAGTACTTC CASSEDRGKEQYF
NA NA TRBJ1-5 TRBV6-1 16 TGTGCCAGCAGTCCAGGATCCTGTACACAACCATCAGCCCAGCATTTT CASSPGSCTQPSAQHF
NA many TRBJ1-5 TRBV6-2/TRBV6-3 15 TGTGCCAGCAGTTACCGACAGCGATTCAATCAGCCCCAGCATTTT CASSYRQRFNQPQHF
NA NA TRBJ1-2 TRBV11-2 12 TGTGCCAGCAGCTCCAGAAACTATGGCTACACCTTC CASSSRNYGYTF
TRBD1 many TRBJ1-2 TRBV29-1 12 TGCAGCGCTGGGGGACAGCTCTATGGCTACACCTTC CSAGGQLYGYTF
NA few TRBJ1-2 TRBV27 16 TGTGCCAGCCTTACCTACGAAATGGGGGGGAGGTATGGCTACACCTTC CASLTYEMGGRYGYTF
NA medium-sized TRBJ1-2 TRBV6-1 15 TGTGCCAGCACCCGAGCACTACAGGGTAACTATGGCTACACCTTC CASTRALQGNYGYTF
TRBD2 many TRBJ2-5 TRBV19 16 TGTGCCAGTAGTCGGACTAGCGGGAGAGGAGGGGAGACCCAGTACTTC CASSRTSGRGGETQYF
NA NA TRBJ2-3 TRBV27 12 TGTGCCAGCAGGGGGTGGTGGGGTACACAGTATTTT CASRGWWGTQYF
NA few TRBJ2-5 TRBV5-4 13 TGTGCCAGCAGCGAGACTAGGGTGGAGACCCAGTACTTC CASSETRVETQYF
NA medium-sized TRBJ2-1 TRBV6-1 15 TGTGCCAGCAGTGGGCGTCAGGGGCGATACAATGAGCAGTTCTTC CASSGRQGRYNEQFF
NA many TRBJ1-6 TRBV10-1 14 TGCGCCAGCAGTGAGTCAGGGGACCATTCACCCCTCCACTTT CASSESGDHSPLHF
NA many TRBJ1-4 TRBV4-3 16 TGCGCCAGCAGCCGGGGCCTTGGGACTTCTAATGAAAAACTGTTTTTT CASSRGLGTSNEKLFF
NA many TRBJ2-1 TRBV11-3 15 TGTGCCAGCAGCTTAGGGTCTTTGTCTAACAATGAGCAGTTCTTC CASSLGSLSNNEQFF
TRBD2 many TRBJ2-7 TRBV7-2 15 TGTGCCAGCAGTTTGACTAGCGGGGAACCCTACGAGCAGTACTTC CASSLTSGEPYEQYF
TRBD1 many TRBJ2-1 TRBV3-1 18 TGTGCCAGTCCCCAAGCAACCCTACAAGGGGGCCTTGACAATGAGCAGTTCTTC CASPQATLQGGLDNEQFF
NA NA TRBJ1-5 TRBV6-1 15 TGTGCGAGCAGTGAAGCGGTCGGGGGGAATCAACCCCAGCATTTT CASSEAVGGNQPQHF
NA many TRBJ1-1 TRBV29-1 12 TGCAGCGTTGAAGAAATGAGGCTTGAAGCTTTCTTT CSVEEMRLEAFF
TRBD1 NA TRBJ2-7 TRBV11-2 15 TGTGCCAGCAGCTTAGGAACCGGGACAGTGAGCGAGCAGTACTTC CASSLGTGTVSEQYF
NA NA TRBJ1-2 TRBV12-3/TRBV12-4 12 TGTGCCAGCAGCCCTATACCGGGTGGCTACACCTTC CASSPIPGGYTF
TRBD2 NA TRBJ2-3 TRBV6-8 14 TGCGCCTGCAGCACCGGGACTATCACAGATACGCAGTATTTT CACSTGTITDTQYF